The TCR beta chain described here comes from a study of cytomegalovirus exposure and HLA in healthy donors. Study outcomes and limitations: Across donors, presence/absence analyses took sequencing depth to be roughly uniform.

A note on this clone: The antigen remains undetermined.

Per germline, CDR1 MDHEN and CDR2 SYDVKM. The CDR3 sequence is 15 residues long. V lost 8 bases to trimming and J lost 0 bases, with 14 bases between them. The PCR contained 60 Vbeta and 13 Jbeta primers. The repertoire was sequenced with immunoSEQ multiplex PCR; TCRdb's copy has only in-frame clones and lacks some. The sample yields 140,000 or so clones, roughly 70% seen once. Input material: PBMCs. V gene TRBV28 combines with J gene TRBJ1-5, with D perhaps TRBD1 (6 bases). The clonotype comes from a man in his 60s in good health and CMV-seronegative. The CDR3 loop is CASGYRETSNQPQHF. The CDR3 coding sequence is TGTGCCAGCGGGTACAGGGAAACTAGCAATCAGCCCCAGCATTTT.